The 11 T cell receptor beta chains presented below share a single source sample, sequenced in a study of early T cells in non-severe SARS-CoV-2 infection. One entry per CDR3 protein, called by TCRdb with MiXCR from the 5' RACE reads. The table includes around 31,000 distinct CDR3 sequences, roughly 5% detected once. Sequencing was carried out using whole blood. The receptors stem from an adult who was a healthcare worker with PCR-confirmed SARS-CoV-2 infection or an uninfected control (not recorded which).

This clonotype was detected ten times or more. In DNA form, the CDR3 reads TGTGCCAGCAGCTTAGGAACAACAGGGTTTGATGGGGAGCTGTTTTTT. This sequence encodes CASSLGTTGFDGELFF. This chain connects TRBV7-2 to TRBJ2-2; D perhaps matches TRBD1 (6 bases). The germline CDR1 and CDR2 sequences are SGHTA and FQGNSA. The germline V and J ends were trimmed by 1 base and 8 bases, with 17 bases remaining between them. The CDR3 loop spans 16 amino acids. Supplemented by reference TRBV7-2 and TRBJ2-2, the full variable domain reads GAGVSQSPSNKVTEKGKDVELRCDPISGHTALYWYRQSLGQGLEFLIYFQGNSAPDKSGLPSDRFSAERTGGSVSTLTIQRTQQEDSAVYLCASSLGTTGFDGELFFGEGSRLTVL.

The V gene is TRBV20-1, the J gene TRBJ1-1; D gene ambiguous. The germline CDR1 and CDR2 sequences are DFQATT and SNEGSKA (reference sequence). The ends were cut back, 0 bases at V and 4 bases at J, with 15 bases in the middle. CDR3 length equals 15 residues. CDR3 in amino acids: CSARDPVRGLTEAFF. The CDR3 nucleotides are TGCAGTGCTAGAGATCCAGTCCGCGGACTCACTGAAGCTTTCTTT.

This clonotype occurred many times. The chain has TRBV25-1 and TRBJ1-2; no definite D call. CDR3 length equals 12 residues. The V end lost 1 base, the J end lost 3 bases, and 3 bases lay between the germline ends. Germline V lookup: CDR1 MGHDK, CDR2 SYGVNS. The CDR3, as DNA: TGTGCCAGCAGTGAATCAGACTATGGCTACACCTTC. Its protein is CASSESDYGYTF.

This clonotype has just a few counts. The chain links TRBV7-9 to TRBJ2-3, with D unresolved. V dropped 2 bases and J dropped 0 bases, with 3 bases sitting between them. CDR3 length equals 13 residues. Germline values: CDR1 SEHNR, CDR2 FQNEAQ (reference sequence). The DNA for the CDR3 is TGTGCCAGCAGCTTAAGCAGCACAGATACGCAGTATTTT. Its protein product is CASSLSSTDTQYF.

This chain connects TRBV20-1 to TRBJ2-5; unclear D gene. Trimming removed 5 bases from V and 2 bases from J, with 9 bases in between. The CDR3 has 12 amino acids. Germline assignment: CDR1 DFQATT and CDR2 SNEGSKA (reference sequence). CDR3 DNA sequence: TGCAGTGCTGGGTTAGTACAAGAGACCCAGTACTTC. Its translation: CSAGLVQETQYF.

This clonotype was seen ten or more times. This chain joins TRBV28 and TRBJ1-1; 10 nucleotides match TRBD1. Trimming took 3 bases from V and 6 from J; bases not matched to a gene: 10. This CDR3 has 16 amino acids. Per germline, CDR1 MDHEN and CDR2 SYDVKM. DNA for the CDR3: TGTGCCAGCAGTTTGCGTCCCGGACAGGGGGTGGCTGAAGCTTTCTTT. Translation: CASSLRPGQGVAEAFF.

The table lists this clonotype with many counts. For the CDR3, the DNA is TGTGCCAGCAATAGAGGGGCGCATGAAAAACTGTTTTTT. The encoded protein is CASNRGAHEKLFF. The V call is TRBV11-2, the J call TRBJ1-4, with D possibly TRBD1 on 5 matching bases. This CDR3 spans 13 amino acids. V shed 7 bases and J shed 6 bases, with 12 bases lying between them. Looked up from germline, CDR1 is SGHAT and CDR2 is FQNNGV.

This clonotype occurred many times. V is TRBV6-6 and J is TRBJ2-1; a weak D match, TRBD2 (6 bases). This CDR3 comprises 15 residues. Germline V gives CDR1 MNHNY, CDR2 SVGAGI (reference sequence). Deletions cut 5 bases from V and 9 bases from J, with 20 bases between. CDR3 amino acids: CASSNPRTGAVEQFF. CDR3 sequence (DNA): TGTGCCAGCAGTAATCCTAGGACGGGAGCGGTTGAGCAGTTCTTC.

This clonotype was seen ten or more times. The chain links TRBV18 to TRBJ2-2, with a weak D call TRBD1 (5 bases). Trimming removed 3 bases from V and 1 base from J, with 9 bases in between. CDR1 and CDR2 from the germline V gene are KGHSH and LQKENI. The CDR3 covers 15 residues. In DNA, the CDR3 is TGTGCCAGCTCACCCCAGGGCTTGAACACCGGGGAGCTGTTTTTT. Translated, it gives CASSPQGLNTGELFF.

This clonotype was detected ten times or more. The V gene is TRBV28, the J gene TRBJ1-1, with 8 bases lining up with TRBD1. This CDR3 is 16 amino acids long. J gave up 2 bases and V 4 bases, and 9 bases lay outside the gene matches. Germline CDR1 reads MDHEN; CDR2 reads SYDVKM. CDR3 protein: CASSSFRGRGNTEAFF. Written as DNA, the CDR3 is TGTGCCAGCAGTTCGTTCAGGGGGCGCGGAAACACTGAAGCTTTCTTT.

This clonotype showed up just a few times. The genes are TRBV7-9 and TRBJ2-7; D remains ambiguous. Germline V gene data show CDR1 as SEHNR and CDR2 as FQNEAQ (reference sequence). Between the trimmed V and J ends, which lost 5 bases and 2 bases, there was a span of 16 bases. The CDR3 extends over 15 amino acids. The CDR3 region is CASSLAPGQTYEQYF. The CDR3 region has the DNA TGTGCCAGCAGCCTCGCCCCGGGCCAAACCTACGAGCAGTACTTC.